This note documents a single TCR beta chain sequence. Its specificity is unknown. This sample is drawn from a study of vaccination and CD4 T cells after COVID-19. The wider study: Recovered patients in the cohort numbered six men and four women, two of them Hispanic.

The assay that was used to sequence DNA from cultured CD4+ T cells was the Oncomine TCR Beta short-read assay. One entry per CDR3 protein, called by TCRdb with MiXCR from the PCR reads. The sample shows about 29,000 distinct CDR3 sequences, around 64% of them seen only once. Treatment noted: roughly 10-day PBMC culture with coronavirus spike peptide pools or control peptides (ViraFEST assay). Nucleocapsid antibodies tested negative before and after vaccination in healthy vaccine recipients, excluding prior SARS-CoV-2 infection. V was clipped by 3 bases and J by 0 bases, with 9 bases between them. CDR3 size: 15 residues.

V and J are TRBV12-3 or TRBV12-4 and TRBJ2-1, with a tentative D call TRBD2 (5 bases). The TCR was taken from a human donor who received a COVID-19 vaccine. Sequences were derived from CD4+ T cells from blood, cultured in vitro, sampled after SARS-CoV-2 vaccination. CDR3: CASSLSGSSYNEQFF. The CDR3 region has the DNA TGTGCCAGCAGTTTGTCGGGGAGCTCCTACAATGAGCAGTTCTTC.